Shown below are 14 T cell receptor beta chains from a single sample sequenced in a study of T cell responses to AZD1222 COVID-19 vaccine. Data came from immunoSEQ multiplex PCR; TCRdb stores just in-frame clones and leaves some out. The data show 150,000 to 200,000 clones, about 91% seen once. The sample was peripheral blood, taken on day 0 of AZD1222 vaccination. Source of these receptors: an adult in good health.

J is TRBJ2-3 and V is TRBV5-1; a weak D match, TRBD2 (5 bases). The CDR3 sequence is 16 residues long. From germline, CDR1 is SGHRS and CDR2 YFSETQ. Trimming took 0 bases from V and 0 from J, leaving 11 bases between them. CDR3 amino acids: CASSLGRRPSTDTQYF. The CDR3 DNA sequence: TGCGCCAGCAGCTTGGGGAGGCGTCCTAGCACAGATACGCAGTATTTT.

V and J are TRBV7-2 and TRBJ1-6; tentatively, D is TRBD1 (5 bases). Per the germline V gene, CDR1 is SGHTA and CDR2 is FQGNSA. The V end lost 3 bases, the J end lost 9 bases, and 15 bases lay between the germline ends. This CDR3 has 15 amino acids. CDR3: CASSFQGGLGSPLHF. As DNA, the CDR3 is TGTGCCAGCAGCTTCCAGGGTGGATTGGGTTCACCCCTCCACTTT.

This chain links TRBV28 with TRBJ1-1; unclear D gene. V lost 6 bases, J lost 1 base, and 9 bases lay in between. The CDR3 spans 13 residues. Germline V gene sequence: CDR1 MDHEN, CDR2 SYDVKM. The CDR3 region has the DNA TGTGCCAGCAGCACTCGGGCGAACACTGAAGCTTTCTTT. Encoded protein: CASSTRANTEAFF.

The chain couples TRBV28 to TRBJ1-3; D is perhaps TRBD1 (6 bases). This CDR3 is 16 amino acids long. From germline, CDR1 is MDHEN and CDR2 SYDVKM. V dropped 4 bases and J dropped 5 bases, with 18 bases sitting between them. CDR3 amino acids: CASSSPTGGDRNTIYF. CDR3 bases: TGTGCCAGCAGTTCCCCCACGGGGGGCGACCGAAACACCATATATTTT.

To note about this clone: One junction end disagrees with the germline gene, perhaps due to a read error. The chain joins TRBV7-7 to TRBJ2-3, with D possibly TRBD2 on 5 matching bases. This CDR3 is built from 13 residues. From germline, CDR1 is SSHAT and CDR2 FNYEAQ (reference sequence). Here the CDR3 reads CASSSEAVDTQYF. The CDR3 coding sequence is TGTGCTAGCAGCTCGGAGGCGGTAGATACGCAGTATTTT. Full variable domain (missing parts from reference TRBV7-7 and TRBJ2-3): GAGVSQSPRYKVTKRGQDVTLRCDPISSHATLYWYQQALGQGPEFLTYFNYEAQPDKSGLPSDRFSAERPEGSISTLTIQRTEQRDSAMYRCASSSEAVDTQYFGPGTRLTVL.

The chain uses TRBV3-1 (or the pseudogene TRBV3-2) and TRBJ2-3; TRBD1 agrees at 12 bases. This CDR3 has 15 residues. Germline assignment: CDR1 LGHDT and CDR2 YNNKEL (reference sequence). The J segment lost 5 bases and the V segment lost 5 bases, leaving 5 bases of the junction unmatched. Here the CDR3 reads CASSLGQGAVDTQYF. The CDR3 coding sequence is TGTGCCAGCAGCTTGGGACAGGGGGCGGTAGATACGCAGTATTTT.

CDR3: CASSEGPSDRHEQFF. CDR3 DNA: TGTGCCAGCAGCGAGGGCCCGAGTGATCGTCATGAGCAGTTCTTC. The chain has TRBV9 and TRBJ2-1; D gene uncertain. This CDR3 has 15 amino acids. Germline lookup yields CDR1 SGDLS and CDR2 YYNGEE. The V end was cut by 3 bases, the J end by 8 bases, with 18 bases between.

The gene calls are TRBV14 and TRBJ2-1, with D uncertain. This CDR3 has 13 residues. V dropped 3 bases and J dropped 4 bases, with 7 bases sitting between them. Germline CDR1 reads SGHDN; CDR2 reads FVKESK. Written as DNA, the CDR3 is TGTGCCAGCAGCCACGACGATTACAATGAGCAGTTCTTC. This gives the protein CASSHDDYNEQFF.

The chain uses TRBV4-3 and TRBJ1-4, with 7 bases lining up with TRBD1. CDR1 and CDR2 from the germline V gene are LGHNA and YSLEER. V shed 4 bases and J 8 bases; nucleotides not matched to a gene: 7. CDR3 size: 14 residues. CDR3: CASSPADRAEKLFF. In DNA, the CDR3 is TGCGCCAGCAGCCCTGCAGACAGGGCCGAAAAACTGTTTTTT.

This chain joins TRBV9 and TRBJ2-3; the D gene is possibly TRBD2 (5 bases). The CDR3 has 13 residues. V was trimmed by 3 bases and J by 6 bases, leaving 11 bases between them. The germline V gene encodes CDR1 SGDLS and CDR2 YYNGEE. The CDR3 loop is CASSGTLADTQYF. Written as DNA, the CDR3 is TGTGCCAGCAGCGGAACTCTAGCTGATACGCAGTATTTT.

This chain joins TRBV13 and TRBJ2-1; 11 positions match TRBD2. The CDR3 is made up of 15 amino acids. Germline CDR1 PRHDT, CDR2 FYEKMQ (reference sequence). J was trimmed by 9 bases and V by 3 bases; bases with no gene match: 7. For the CDR3, the DNA is TGTGCCAGCAGCTTTACTAGCGGGAGAAAGGGTGAGCAGTTCTTC. Protein sequence: CASSFTSGRKGEQFF.

This chain uses TRBV19 with TRBJ1-1, with unresolved D. V was shortened by 5 bases and J by 0 bases, with 13 bases between the two germline ends. The germline CDR1 and CDR2 sequences are LNHDA and SQIVND (reference sequence). There are 15 residues in the CDR3. Here the CDR3 reads CASSPLEIMNTEAFF. For the CDR3, the DNA is TGTGCCAGTAGTCCACTGGAAATCATGAACACTGAAGCTTTCTTT. Using reference TRBV19 and TRBJ1-1 for the parts outside the CDR3, the full variable domain is DGGITQSPKYLFRKEGQNVTLSCEQNLNHDAMYWYRQDPGQGLRLIYYSQIVNDFQKGDIAEGYSVSREKKESFPLTVTSAQKNPTAFYLCASSPLEIMNTEAFFGQGTRLTVV.

The gene calls are TRBV9 and TRBJ2-5; D might be TRBD2 (5 bases). Germline V gene sequence: CDR1 SGDLS, CDR2 YYNGEE. Trimming stripped 3 bases from V and 5 bases from J, with 17 bases between. The CDR3 contains 15 residues. The CDR3 region has the DNA TGTGCCAGCAGCGCCCGAGGTCGGGGTGGCGAGACCCAGTACTTC. Amino acids: CASSARGRGGETQYF. The whole variable domain, filled in from reference TRBV9 and TRBJ2-5, reads DSGVTQTPKHLITATGQRVTLRCSPRSGDLSVYWYQQSLDQGLQFLIQYYNGEERAKGNILERFSAQQFPDLHSELNLSSLELGDSALYFCASSARGRGGETQYFGPGTRLLVL.

The V and J genes are TRBV7-8 and TRBJ2-7; D call uncertain. Germline assignment: CDR1 SGHVS and CDR2 FQNEAQ. The CDR3 runs to 14 residues. V was pared by 0 bases and J by 2 bases, with 8 bases between. CDR3 sequence (DNA): TGTGCCAGCAGCTTAGCGGGGTTAGCCTACGAGCAGTACTTC. Translation: CASSLAGLAYEQYF.